The clone carrying this T cell receptor beta chain has a count of ten or more. Its antigen remains unidentified. Unique molecular identifiers were incorporated during preparation of the TCRbeta library. TCRdb used MiXCR to reprocess the PCR reads, holding one entry per CDR3 protein. Altogether approximately 79,000 distinct CDR3 sequences are present, approximately 18% being singletons, with the ten largest covering about 51%. The CDR3 is made up of 16 amino acids. The junction had 9 bases not matched to a gene; V was cut back by 3 bases and J by 4 bases. From germline, CDR1 is SGHRS and CDR2 YFSETQ. The sample belongs to a study of T-cell reconstitution after alpha-beta-depleted transplantation in children. Whole-study findings and limits: Several hundred expanded graft clones reportedly supplied alpha-beta T cells about two months after transplant. Surviving thymic progenitors and recipient T cells were the source of high TCRbeta diversity at day 60 in some patients. It was newly produced T cells that mostly accounted for T-cell counts and diversity one year after transplant.

This chain connects TRBV5-1 to TRBJ2-1; the match to TRBD2 covers 8 bases. This sample comprised PBMCs, mostly from graft donor cells, obtained 360 days after TCRalphabeta/CD19-depleted stem cell transplant. The origin of this receptor is a male patient under 10 years old who had a stem cell transplant for acute lymphoblastic leukemia, so the T cells may come from the graft donor. Written as DNA, the CDR3 is TGCGCCAGCAGCTCCCTTCTAGCGGGCAGATACAATGAGCAGTTCTTC. It specifies CASSSLLAGRYNEQFF.